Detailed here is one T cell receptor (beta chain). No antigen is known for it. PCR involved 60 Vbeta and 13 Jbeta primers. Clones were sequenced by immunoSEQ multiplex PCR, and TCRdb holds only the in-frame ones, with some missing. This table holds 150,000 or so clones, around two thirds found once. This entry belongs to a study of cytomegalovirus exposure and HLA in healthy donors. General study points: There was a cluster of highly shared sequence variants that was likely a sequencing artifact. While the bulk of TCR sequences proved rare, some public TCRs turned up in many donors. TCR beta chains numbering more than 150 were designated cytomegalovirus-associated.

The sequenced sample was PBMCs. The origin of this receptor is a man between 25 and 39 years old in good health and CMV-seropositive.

DNA of the CDR3: TGTGCCAGCAGTGACCACCTCGGGCGGGGCTCGAACACCGGGGAGCTGTTTTTT. Its protein product is CASSDHLGRGSNTGELFF. V usage is TRBV25-1 and J usage is TRBJ2-2; maybe TRBD2 (6 bases). Trimming took off 3 bases at V and 0 bases at J, with 17 bases between the two ends. Germline CDR1 and CDR2: MGHDK and SYGVNS. CDR3 size: 18 residues.